The following is a T cell receptor (beta chain) sequence with its context. Its antigen is not known. This sample stems from a study of cytotoxic CD8 clonotypes in ibrutinib-treated CLL. As for the study in general: Partial response occurred in approximately 24 patients and complete response in 2; at median around 5.5 years, approximately 14 remained remitted and some 12 progressed.

The study's findings and limits: Public clonotypes were rare and shrank or held steady on treatment.

The CDR3 contains 14 residues. Per the germline V gene, CDR1 is LNHDA and CDR2 is SQIVND (reference sequence). The ends were cut back, 4 bases at V and 2 bases at J, with 12 bases in the middle. The planned depth of sequencing spanned 1 in 200,000 to 1 in 1 million T cells. Sequencing used immunoSEQ multiplex PCR; TCRdb keeps in-frame clones, though not all of them. The sample includes 45,000 or so clones, 55% to 75% seen only once; the top ten take less than 15%. The J gene is TRBJ2-7, the V gene TRBV19; tentatively, D is TRBD1 (6 bases). This TCR was recovered from a human donor with chronic lymphocytic leukemia. Material: PBMCs, obtained after 12 months of ibrutinib treatment. CDR3 in DNA: TGTGCCAGTAGTAGAGGACAGTTCACCTACGAGCAGTACTTC. Translating gives CASSRGQFTYEQYF.